The 15 T cell receptor beta chains listed next were all sequenced from one sample in a study of Graves' ophthalmopathy and Graves' hyperthyroidism. Amplifying from RNA transcripts, the study obtained TCR beta CDR3 regions. Second-round multiplex PCR came after a first-round RT-PCR that employed HTBI primers. Each CDR3 protein is one row after TCRdb ran MiXCR on the multiplex PCR reads. Of 500,000 to 700,000 distinct CDR3 sequences in the sample, about 24% are singletons; the top ten hold approximately 6.9%. The material sequenced was peripheral blood. These receptors originate from a woman younger than 35 with stable Graves' hyperthyroidism. Some clones in this sample may be carry-over from other donors' samples.

This clonotype was observed at least ten times. This chain connects TRBV4-1 to TRBJ2-7; D might be TRBD1 or TRBD2, each matching 5 bases. The CDR3 runs to 16 residues. Trimming stripped 1 base from V and 3 bases from J, with 16 bases between. In germline, CDR1 is MGHRA, CDR2 YSYEKL. The CDR3 region has the DNA TGCGCCAGCAGCCAAGCGGGGACCACCCGGGGCTACGAGCAGTACTTC. It codes for CASSQAGTTRGYEQYF.

The chain joins TRBV10-3 to TRBJ1-5, with TRBD1 as a possible D gene (6 bases). V lost 0 bases and J 4 bases, leaving 13 bases between the germline ends. The CDR3 is made up of 16 amino acids. From germline, CDR1 is ENHRY and CDR2 SYGVKD. The CDR3 DNA sequence: TGTGCCATCAGTGAGTCTCTGGCAGGGGTGAATCAGCCCCAGCATTTT. It specifies CAISESLAGVNQPQHF.

At least ten counts were recorded for this clonotype. The genes are TRBV12-3 or TRBV12-4 and TRBJ1-1; a possible D gene is TRBD1 (5 bases). Deletions cut 2 bases from V and 6 bases from J, with 13 bases between. The CDR3 covers 14 residues. The CDR3, as DNA: TGTGCCAGCAGTTTAAAGGGGTTTATCGCTGAAGCTTTCTTT. Its protein is CASSLKGFIAEAFF.

This clonotype was recorded many times. V gene TRBV6-1 combines with J gene TRBJ2-6; D is undetermined. Germline CDR1 is MNHNS and CDR2 is SASEGT. Trimming pared 4 bases from V and 0 bases from J, leaving 4 bases between. The CDR3 covers 14 residues. CDR3: CASSGSSGANVLTF. DNA for the CDR3: TGTGCCAGCAGTGGCAGCTCTGGGGCCAACGTCCTGACTTTC.

The sample holds a few counts of this clonotype. The junction and the germline gene differ at one end; a read error may be behind it. The gene calls are TRBV6-5 and TRBJ2-7; 9 positions match TRBD2. Germline V lookup: CDR1 MNHEY, CDR2 SVGAGI. There are 15 residues in the CDR3. CDR3 region: CAGSYSTSGAYEQYF. The CDR3, as DNA: TGTGCCGGCAGTTACTCGACTAGCGGTGCCTACGAGCAGTACTTC.

There are many counts of this clonotype. J is TRBJ2-5 and V is TRBV20-1, with D perhaps matching TRBD1 or TRBD2 (7 bases each). The germline V and J ends were trimmed by 0 bases and 5 bases, with 16 bases remaining between them. The CDR3 has 15 amino acids. Germline loops: CDR1 DFQATT, CDR2 SNEGSKA (reference sequence). CDR3 bases: TGCAGTGCTAGAGATGGGAGGGGGCAGGGGGAGACCCAGTACTTC. Protein product: CSARDGRGQGETQYF.

The J gene is TRBJ2-7, the V gene TRBV13; D is uncertain. The germline V and J ends were trimmed by 0 bases and 2 bases, with 8 bases remaining between them. Germline V gene sequence: CDR1 PRHDT, CDR2 FYEKMQ (reference sequence). CDR3 length equals 14 residues. The CDR3 reads CASSLGGSAYEQYF. The CDR3 DNA reads as TGTGCCAGCAGCTTAGGGGGATCCGCCTACGAGCAGTACTTC.

In this sample, this clonotype turned up many times. The CDR3 bases are TGTGCCAGCAGTTTGAGTGTATCAGGGGGCTGGGGCTTGTTTGAAGCTTTCTTT. Protein: CASSLSVSGGWGLFEAFF. This chain uses TRBV12-3 or TRBV12-4 with TRBJ1-1, with 8 bases lining up with TRBD1. This CDR3 spans 18 amino acids. V was clipped by 3 bases and J by 7 bases; unmatched bases: 19.

This clonotype has a count of ten or more. V and J are TRBV20-1 and TRBJ2-7; tentative D call: TRBD2 (6 bases). V was pared by 0 bases and J by 1 base, with 10 bases between. The CDR3 loop spans 14 amino acids. From germline, CDR1 is DFQATT and CDR2 SNEGSKA (reference sequence). For the CDR3, the DNA is TGCAGTGCTAGAGACGGGACTTTTTCCTACGAGCAGTACTTC. This translates into CSARDGTFSYEQYF.

This chain uses TRBV20-1 with TRBJ2-7; TRBD2 agrees at 13 bases. Germline V CDR1 and CDR2: DFQATT, SNEGSKA (reference sequence). V lost 3 bases, J lost 5 bases, and 10 bases stayed unmatched. CDR3 length: 16 amino acids. The CDR3 DNA sequence: TGCAGTGCTAGTTCACACCCCGGGACTAGCGGGAACGAGCAGTACTTC. This sequence encodes CSASSHPGTSGNEQYF.

In its sample, this clonotype ranks as medium-sized. This chain joins TRBV2 and TRBJ1-5, with D possibly matching TRBD1 (6 bases). V gave up 5 bases and J gave up 6 bases, with 8 bases separating them. CDR1 SNHLY and CDR2 FYNNEI come from the germline V gene. This CDR3 has 12 amino acids. Here the CDR3 DNA reads TGTGCCAGCAGTTGGGGGCGTCAGCCCCAGCATTTT. This codes for CASSWGRQPQHF.

This clonotype was observed many times. The chain is built from TRBV5-1 and TRBJ1-6; D might be TRBD1 (5 bases). Looked up from germline, CDR1 is SGHRS and CDR2 is YFSETQ. V was shortened by 4 bases and J by 11 bases, with 13 bases between the two germline ends. CDR3 length equals 13 residues. The chain's CDR3 is CASSRDRGTPLHF. CDR3 DNA: TGCGCCAGCAGCCGGGATCGGGGGACACCCCTCCACTTT.

This clonotype was seen at least ten times. This rearrangement joins TRBV28 to TRBJ2-2; D gene unclear. CDR3 size: 11 residues. Germline CDR1 and CDR2: MDHEN and SYDVKM. The V gene lost 8 bases and the J gene lost 2 bases, with 3 bases spanning the gap. The chain's CDR3 is CASANTGELFF. The CDR3 nucleotides are TGTGCCAGCGCAAACACCGGGGAGCTGTTTTTT.

This clonotype appeared many times. The rearrangement uses TRBV27 and TRBJ2-5; possibly TRBD2 for D (7 bases). This CDR3 has 13 residues. V gave up 8 bases and J gave up 1 base, with 11 bases separating them. From germline, CDR1 is MNHEY and CDR2 SMNVEV (reference sequence). Written as DNA, the CDR3 is TGTGCCAGCGCTCGGGGGGCCCAAGAGACCCAGTACTTC. It is translated as CASARGAQETQYF.

This clonotype occurred many times. The chain recombines TRBV12-3 or TRBV12-4 with TRBJ2-7; D is undetermined. V lost 6 bases, J lost 0 bases, and 18 bases lay in between. This CDR3 contains 16 residues. The CDR3 loop is CASSLSVGTSSYEQYF. Written as DNA, the CDR3 is TGTGCCAGCAGCCTTTCAGTGGGAACAAGCTCCTACGAGCAGTACTTC.